The 21 T cell receptor beta chains listed next were all sequenced from one sample in a study of blood T cell repertoires in COVID-19. The assay was immunoSEQ multiplex PCR, and TCRdb's table has in-frame clones only and misses some. The table has approximately 200,000 clones, about 82% seen once. Sequencing input: peripheral blood. The receptors here all came from a woman under 40 with acute or convalescent COVID-19.

The genes are TRBV28 and TRBJ1-1, with 9 bases lining up with TRBD1. Germline V CDR1 and CDR2: MDHEN, SYDVKM. The CDR3 contains 15 residues. V trimming: 5 bases; J trimming: 3 bases; junction bases outside the gene matches: 7. The CDR3 spells CASSPGTGRHTEAFF. CDR3 coding DNA: TGTGCCAGCAGTCCCGGGACAGGGAGGCACACTGAAGCTTTCTTT.

V and J are TRBV6-6 and TRBJ1-1; D not resolved. V was clipped by 2 bases and J by 1 base, with 8 bases between them. The CDR3 runs 14 residues. Per the germline V gene, CDR1 is MNHNY and CDR2 is SVGAGI (reference sequence). The CDR3 DNA sequence: TGTGCCAGCAGTTACACCCACTGGAACACTGAAGCTTTCTTT. It is translated as CASSYTHWNTEAFF.

This clone has more than one count but fewer than ten. The gene calls are TRBV3-1 (or the pseudogene TRBV3-2) and TRBJ1-1; no clear D gene. Germline values: CDR1 LGHDT, CDR2 YNNKEL (reference sequence). CDR3 length equals 15 residues. The V gene lost 1 base and the J gene lost 4 bases, with 13 bases spanning the gap. DNA of the CDR3: TGTGCCAGCAGCCAAGGGTTCTCAGGAGGCACTGAAGCTTTCTTT. This sequence encodes CASSQGFSGGTEAFF.

This clone was seen a few times. This CDR3 is CASSPSIQGFGELFF. The CDR3 DNA is TGCGCCAGCAGCCCATCAATACAGGGGTTTGGGGAGCTGTTTTTT. The chain employs TRBV5-1 and TRBJ2-2; 7 nucleotides align to TRBD1. Trimming at V came to 4 bases and at J to 8 bases, leaving 11 bases not matched to a gene. The CDR3 totals 15 residues. The germline CDR1 and CDR2 sequences are SGHRS and YFSETQ. Supplemented by reference TRBV5-1 and TRBJ2-2, the full variable domain reads KAGVTQTPRYLIKTRGQQVTLSCSPISGHRSVSWYQQTPGQGLQFLFEYFSETQRNKGNFPGRFSGRQFSNSRSEMNVSTLELGDSALYLCASSPSIQGFGELFFGEGSRLTVL.

This clone is a singleton in its sample. In DNA form, the CDR3 reads TGTGCCAGCAGCTCGGGACAGGGGGCTGGTCAGCCCCAGCATTTT. Amino acid sequence: CASSSGQGAGQPQHF. The chain links TRBV7-2 to TRBJ1-5; 12 bases are a match to TRBD1. The junction had 4 bases not matched to a gene; V was cut back by 4 bases and J by 6 bases. Per germline, CDR1 SGHTA and CDR2 FQGNSA. The CDR3 is 15 residues long.

The chain joins TRBV28 to TRBJ1-5, with 10 bases identical to TRBD1. V trimming: 5 bases; J trimming: 3 bases; junction bases outside the gene matches: 4. There are 15 residues in the CDR3. Germline-derived CDR1 and CDR2 are MDHEN and SYDVKM. The CDR3 sequence is CASSKTGGYNQPQHF. DNA for the CDR3: TGTGCCAGCAGTAAGACAGGGGGCTACAATCAGCCCCAGCATTTT. The entire variable domain, with the rest obtained from reference TRBV28 and TRBJ1-5, is as follows: DVKVTQSSRYLVKRTGEKVFLECVQDMDHENMFWYRQDPGLGLRLIYFSYDVKMKEKGDIPEGYSVSREKKERFSLILESASTNQTSMYLCASSKTGGYNQPQHFGDGTRLSIL.

The chain is built from TRBV5-1 and TRBJ1-5; TRBD1 matches 7 bases. V shed 1 base and J 3 bases; nucleotides not matched to a gene: 4. This CDR3 comprises 15 residues. CDR1 is SGHRS and CDR2 is YFSETQ in the germline V gene. The CDR3 reads CASSLTGVFNQPQHF. The CDR3 coding sequence is TGCGCCAGCAGCTTGACAGGGGTCTTCAATCAGCCCCAGCATTTT.

The rearrangement uses TRBV3-1 (or the pseudogene TRBV3-2) and TRBJ2-2; 10 nucleotides line up with TRBD2. This CDR3 comprises 15 residues. J lost 4 bases, V lost 4 bases, and 3 bases had no gene match. Germline CDR1 LGHDT, CDR2 YNNKEL (reference sequence). The CDR3 spells CASSLQRGGTGELFF. The CDR3 bases are TGTGCCAGCAGCCTTCAGCGGGGGGGCACCGGGGAGCTGTTTTTT.

V and J are TRBV28 and TRBJ2-7; TRBD2 might be the D (5 bases). This CDR3 spans 11 amino acids. V lost 6 bases and J 9 bases, leaving 12 bases between the germline ends. The germline gives CDR1 MDHEN, CDR2 SYDVKM. The CDR3 DNA follows: TGTGCCAGCAGAGGCGGAGGCTCGCAGTACTTC. Translated, it gives CASRGGGSQYF.

This rearrangement joins TRBV27 to TRBJ2-7, with 8 bases lining up with TRBD2. The CDR3 covers 14 residues. CDR1 is MNHEY, CDR2 SMNVEV, per germline (reference sequence). V lost 6 bases and J lost 5; bases outside the gene matches: 9. CDR3 bases: TGTGCCAGCAGGGTAGCGGGATCCACGCACGAGCAGTACTTC. Its translation: CASRVAGSTHEQYF.

The V and J genes are TRBV28 and TRBJ2-5, with TRBD1 identical over 9 bases. The V gene's germline CDR1 is MDHEN and CDR2 SYDVKM. V shed 4 bases, J shed 5 bases, and the junction held 14 bases outside the gene matches. CDR3 length: 17 residues. CDR3 residues: CASSCLGDREDCETQYF. As DNA, the CDR3 is TGTGCCAGCAGTTGTTTGGGGGACAGGGAGGATTGCGAGACCCAGTACTTC.

This clone has just one count. V and J are TRBV19 and TRBJ1-6; 7 positions match TRBD1. CDR3 length equals 15 residues. J gave up 1 base and V 7 bases, and 4 bases lay outside the gene matches. Germline V CDR1 and CDR2: LNHDA, SQIVND (reference sequence). The CDR3 region is CASTATGSYNSPLHF. CDR3 nucleotides: TGTGCCAGTACCGCGACAGGGTCCTATAATTCACCCCTCCACTTT. Drawing the rest from reference TRBV19 and TRBJ1-6, the complete variable domain is DGGITQSPKYLFRKEGQNVTLSCEQNLNHDAMYWYRQDPGQGLRLIYYSQIVNDFQKGDIAEGYSVSREKKESFPLTVTSAQKNPTAFYLCASTATGSYNSPLHFGNGTRLTVT.

The chain recombines TRBV5-4 with TRBJ2-2, with 12 positions matching TRBD2. V dropped 2 bases and J dropped 2; count of bases not matched to a gene: 4. The CDR3 is 17 amino acids. From germline, CDR1 is SGHNT and CDR2 YYREEE (reference sequence). The CDR3 DNA sequence: TGTGCCAGCAGCTTCGCTAGCGGGGGGGCCAACACCGGGGAGCTGTTTTTT. Translation gives CASSFASGGANTGELFF.

The genes are TRBV13 and TRBJ1-2; D perhaps matches TRBD1 (6 bases). V was trimmed by 2 bases and J by 8 bases, leaving 15 bases between them. The V gene's germline CDR1 is PRHDT and CDR2 FYEKMQ (reference sequence). The CDR3 loop spans 14 amino acids. In nucleotides, the CDR3 is TGTGCCAGCAGCTTAACAGGGATTGTCGAGGGCTACACCTTC. Protein product: CASSLTGIVEGYTF.

Note on this clone: This specimen includes other DNA sequences encoding the same CDR3. The V gene is TRBV7-2, the J gene TRBJ1-6, with D hard to call. The CDR3 spans 16 residues. CDR1 is SGHTA and CDR2 is FQGNSA in the germline V gene. Trimming removed 1 base at V and 0 bases at J, with 7 bases between. CDR3 amino acids: CASSLVGSSYNSPLHF. The DNA of the CDR3 is TGTGCCAGCAGCTTAGTCGGGAGCTCCTATAATTCACCCCTCCACTTT.

The chain couples TRBV11-3 to TRBJ2-3, with TRBD1 identical over 9 bases. The CDR3 runs 16 residues. The ends lost 4 bases at V and 0 bases at J; junction bases unmatched: 5. Germline-derived CDR1 and CDR2 are SGHNT and YENEEA. The CDR3 protein is CASSSGTGISTDTQYF. Written as DNA, the CDR3 is TGTGCCAGCAGCTCCGGGACAGGGATTAGCACAGATACGCAGTATTTT.

This clone was detected once. The chain uses TRBV7-2 and TRBJ2-5; no definite D call. The CDR3 loop spans 14 amino acids. The V end was cut by 1 base, the J end by 1 base, with 7 bases between. CDR1 and CDR2 (germline): SGHTA, FQGNSA. CDR3 in DNA: TGTGCCAGCAGCTTAGTTCGCGTCCAAGAGACCCAGTACTTC. This encodes CASSLVRVQETQYF.

In DNA form, the CDR3 reads TGTGCCAGCAGTTCAGGGACTAGCTGGAAGAACAATGAGCAGTTCTTC. Protein product: CASSSGTSWKNNEQFF. The chain joins TRBV28 to TRBJ2-1, with 9 bases that match TRBD2. CDR3 length: 16 residues. Germline V gene data show CDR1 as MDHEN and CDR2 as SYDVKM. The V and J ends lost 4 bases and 5 bases, in that order; junction bases with no gene match: 9.

V usage is TRBV7-9 and J usage is TRBJ2-3; D is ambiguous. Germline assignment: CDR1 SEHNR and CDR2 FQNEAQ (reference sequence). The germline V and J ends were trimmed by 1 base and 6 bases, with 8 bases remaining between them. This CDR3 is 13 amino acids long. CDR3 protein: CASSLETEDTQYF. The DNA for the CDR3 is TGTGCCAGCAGCTTAGAAACGGAGGATACGCAGTATTTT.

The rearrangement uses TRBV29-1 and TRBJ2-7; no firm D call. The V and J ends lost 0 bases and 5 bases respectively, with 17 bases between them. The germline gives CDR1 SQVTM, CDR2 ANQGSEA. This CDR3 is 15 amino acids long. The CDR3 DNA follows: TGCAGCGTTGAAGATGGAACGGTGACTGCCGACGAGCAGTACTTC. Translating it yields CSVEDGTVTADEQYF.

This clone was observed once. V is TRBV6-2 or TRBV6-3 and J is TRBJ2-1; D is ambiguous. Per the germline V gene, CDR1 is MNHEY and CDR2 is SVGEGT. The CDR3 is made up of 12 amino acids. V shed 2 bases and J shed 7 bases, with 6 bases lying between them. For the CDR3, the DNA is TGTGCCAGCAGTTACGGCGGAAATGAGCAGTTCTTC. Protein: CASSYGGNEQFF.